This is a list of T cell receptor beta chains from one sample in a study of blood T cell repertoires in COVID-19. The method was immunoSEQ multiplex PCR; TCRdb's version includes in-frame clones alone and lacks a portion of them. The sample includes approximately 160,000 clones, approximately 83% of them seen just once. The sequenced sample was peripheral blood. These receptor sequences come from a woman between 55 and 75 years old with acute or convalescent COVID-19. The CDR3 runs from the conserved cysteine through the conserved F or W. The order of the fields is J gene, clone size, D gene, V gene, CDR3 DNA, CDR3 protein. A D gene is named only where the DNA matches it firmly. Not every row has a clone size; where given, it reads once, few, many or a size class.

TRBJ1-5 | . | . | TRBV7-2 | TGTGCCAGCAGCTTGTACAATCAGCCCCAGCATTTT | CASSLYNQPQHF
TRBJ2-5 | . | TRBD2 | TRBV4-2 | TGTGCCAGCAGCCAAACGCTGACTAGCGGGGGCCAAGAGACCCAGTACTTC | CASSQTLTSGGQETQYF
TRBJ1-1 | . | . | TRBV28 | TGTGCCAGCAGTTTATGGAGGGCCCCACGAGCCGCTGAAGCTTTCTTT | CASSLWRAPRAAEAFF
TRBJ1-1 | . | . | TRBV5-1 | TGCGCCAGCAGCTTCAAAGGGGAAACGGTGAAAACTGAAGCTTTCTTT | CASSFKGETVKTEAFF
TRBJ1-4 | . | . | TRBV19 | TGTGCCAGTAGTATAAGGAGGGCAGGGGAAAAACTGTTTTTT | CASSIRRAGEKLFF
TRBJ1-1 | . | . | TRBV29-1 | TGCAGCGCAACCAAAGCGAACACTGAAGCTTTCTTT | CSATKANTEAFF
TRBJ1-3 | . | . | TRBV2 | TGTGCCAGCAGGGGGGGACTCTCTGGAAACACCATATATTTT | CASRGGLSGNTIYF
TRBJ1-6 | . | . | TRBV15 | TGTGCCACCACACGAAAGGGGGAATTTAGCTCCTATAATTCACCCCTCCACTTT | CATTRKGEFSSYNSPLHF
TRBJ1-6 | few | . | TRBV2 | TGTGCCAGCAGCTACGGAGATCACCTCCACTTT | CASSYGDHLHF
TRBJ2-7 | . | . | TRBV2 | TGTGCCAGCAGATTGACTAGTTCCTACGAGCAGTACTTC | CASRLTSSYEQYF
TRBJ1-3 | . | . | TRBV11-2 | TGTGCCAGCAGCTTAACCTCCGGACAGTCTGGAAACACCATATATTTT | CASSLTSGQSGNTIYF
TRBJ2-1 | . | TRBD1 | TRBV11-3 | TGTGCCAGCAGCTCGCGGGACAGGGGTCGGGCCGGGAATGAGCAGTTCTTC | CASSSRDRGRAGNEQFF
TRBJ2-1 | . | . | TRBV7-9 | TGTGCCAGCAGCTTAGCCCGACAGGTAGGCAATGAGCAGTTCTTC | CASSLARQVGNEQFF
TRBJ1-5 | . | . | TRBV7-2 | TGTGCCAGCACCCCACAGGGAAGTCAGCCCCAGCATTTT | CASTPQGSQPQHF
TRBJ1-1 | . | . | TRBV5-4 | TGTGCCAGCAGCTTGGTGGGAGCTATGAACACTGAAGCTTTCTTT | CASSLVGAMNTEAFF
TRBJ1-5 | . | . | TRBV6-2/TRBV6-3 | TGTGCCAGCAGTTACTCAACAGTCGGCAATCAGCCCCAGCATTTT | CASSYSTVGNQPQHF
TRBJ1-1 | . | . | TRBV5-1 | TGCGCCAGCAGCTTGGCCGCGGGGATGAACACTGAAGCTTTCTTT | CASSLAAGMNTEAFF
TRBJ1-3 | . | TRBD1 | TRBV11-3 | TGTGCCAGCAGCTCCGGACAGGGGAGTCTCGGGAACACCATATATTTT | CASSSGQGSLGNTIYF
TRBJ1-6 | once | TRBD1 | TRBV6-2/TRBV6-3 | TGTGCCAGCAGTCACCGACAGGGGATGGATTCACCCCTCCACTTT | CASSHRQGMDSPLHF
TRBJ2-5 | few | TRBD1 | TRBV14 | TGTGCCAGCAGCCTAGGTCCCGGGACAGGGGAAGAGACCCAGTACTTC | CASSLGPGTGEETQYF
TRBJ1-6 | . | TRBD1 | TRBV7-3 | TGTGCCAGCAGTCAACAGGGGACGCTGTCTTCACCCCTCCACTTT | CASSQQGTLSSPLHF
TRBJ1-2 | . | TRBD1 | TRBV19 | TGTGCCAGTAGTATGATGGGGACAGGGAACTATGGCTACACCTTC | CASSMMGTGNYGYTF
TRBJ1-1 | . | . | TRBV5-4 | TGTGCCAGCAGCTTGGCGGAGGTTTGGACTGAAGCTTTCTTT | CASSLAEVWTEAFF
TRBJ1-2 | . | . | TRBV15 | TGTGCCACCAGCGCTCCCTCGGGAACAGGGTTAAGCTACACCTTC | CATSAPSGTGLSYTF
TRBJ2-3 | . | . | TRBV5-1 | TGCGCCAGCAGCTTGGCCGGTGGACAAGGCACAGATACGCAGTATTTT | CASSLAGGQGTDTQYF
TRBJ1-2 | . | . | TRBV6-5 | TGTGCCAGCAGTTACCGCTGGGGAGCGAACTATGGCTACACCTTC | CASSYRWGANYGYTF
TRBJ1-6 | . | TRBD1 | TRBV27 | TGTGCCAGCAGTTCAGGGGGCGGCTATAATTCACCCCTCCACTTT | CASSSGGGYNSPLHF
TRBJ2-3 | . | TRBD2 | TRBV28 | TGTGCCAGCAGCCCTGTGAGGGTAGCGGGGGCCACAGATACGCAGTATTTT | CASSPVRVAGATDTQYF
TRBJ2-2 | once | . | TRBV29-1 | TGCAGCGTTGAAGATCAACGGCCGCGGGGCACCGGGGAGCTGTTTTTT | CSVEDQRPRGTGELFF
TRBJ2-1 | . | . | TRBV6-5 | TGTGCCAGCAAACCACCCAACCCTGACGGGGGTGAGCAGTTCTTC | CASKPPNPDGGEQFF
TRBJ2-3 | . | . | TRBV2 | TGTGCCAGCAGAGTGGGGGCCACAGATACGCAGTATTTT | CASRVGATDTQYF
TRBJ1-2 | . | TRBD1 | TRBV6-2/TRBV6-3 | TGTGCCAGCAGCAGACAGGGGTTCGACTATGGCTACACCTTC | CASSRQGFDYGYTF
TRBJ2-5 | . | TRBD2 | TRBV2 | TGTGCCAGCAGCGTCCCGGGGGGGGAGACCCAGTACTTC | CASSVPGGETQYF
TRBJ1-1 | . | . | TRBV21-1 | TGTGCCAGCAGCAAAGGTGCCATCCCTCACAGGGGAAACTTGAACACTGAAGCTTTCTTT | CASSKGAIPHRGNLNTEAFF
TRBJ1-4 | . | TRBD1 | TRBV7-9 | TGTGCCAGCAGCTTCAACAGGGGCGGTAGTGAAAAACTGTTTTTT | CASSFNRGGSEKLFF
TRBJ1-1 | once | . | TRBV19 | TGTGCCAGTAGTATGAGCCGGAACACTGAAGCTTTCTTT | CASSMSRNTEAFF
TRBJ1-6 | . | . | TRBV6-5 | TGTGCCAGCAGTCCCGGGAGGGGGAATTCACCCCTCCACTTT | CASSPGRGNSPLHF
TRBJ1-4 | . | . | TRBV30 | TGTGCCTGGAACCAGGCCGCCTCTAATGAAAAACTGTTTTTT | CAWNQAASNEKLFF
TRBJ2-7 | . | TRBD2 | TRBV9 | TGTGCCAGCAGCCCACTTGGGGGGGACGCCTACGAGCAGTACTTC | CASSPLGGDAYEQYF
TRBJ1-1 | once | . | TRBV19 | TGTGCCAGTAGGCGGGAGTTGAACACTGAAGCTTTCTTT | CASRRELNTEAFF
TRBJ2-4 | once | TRBD1 | TRBV19 | TGTGCCAGCGCAATCGCTGGACAGGGTGAAATTTACTTC | CASAIAGQGEIYF
TRBJ2-3 | few | TRBD2 | TRBV6-5 | TGTGCCAGCAGTTACGTCGGGGGGGGGACAGATACGCAGTATTTT | CASSYVGGGTDTQYF
TRBJ2-2 | . | . | TRBV28 | TGTGCCAGCAGTTTAAATAGCGGTTACACCGGGGAGCTGTTTTTT | CASSLNSGYTGELFF
TRBJ1-3 | . | . | TRBV7-8 | TGTGCCAGCAGCAGGAGGGACGGGAACTCTGGAAACACCATATATTTT | CASSRRDGNSGNTIYF
TRBJ2-3 | . | TRBD2 | TRBV19 | TGTGCCAGTAGTATAGGGACTAGTCGTGTTTTCCCAGATACGCAGTATTTT | CASSIGTSRVFPDTQYF
TRBJ2-7 | . | . | TRBV12-3/TRBV12-4 | TGTGCCAGCAGCCCCGGGTATTACGAGCAGTACTTC | CASSPGYYEQYF
TRBJ2-7 | . | . | TRBV3-1/TRBV3-2 | TGTGCCAGCAGCCAAGTTAAGGGGGGGGACAAATCGACCTACGAGCAGTACTTC | CASSQVKGGDKSTYEQYF
TRBJ2-3 | . | . | TRBV11-3 | TGTGCCAGCAGCTTAGCTCCAGGGGCAGATACGCAGTATTTT | CASSLAPGADTQYF
TRBJ1-4 | . | . | TRBV29-1 | TGCAGCGTTGCTCCGGGTCTTGGAGGGGAAAAACTGTTTTTT | CSVAPGLGGEKLFF
TRBJ2-7 | . | . | TRBV7-7 | TGTGCTAGCAGCTTAGGATTCAGCTACGAGCAGTACTTC | CASSLGFSYEQYF
TRBJ2-3 | . | TRBD1 | TRBV7-9 | TGTGCCAGCAGCTTATTGGACAGGCGGTCAGATACGCAGTATTTT | CASSLLDRRSDTQYF